The entry below gives a single T cell receptor (beta chain) sequence along with its context. As handled by the study authors: Estimates of nucleated cell counts were drawn from the amplification of reference gene primers. TCRdb keeps only in-frame clones here, not all; method: immunoSEQ multiplex PCR. That table furnishes V, J and clone size, whereas the DNA furnished D and trimming. Seen here are approximately 170,000 clones, just under 85% observed once, and the top ten hold about 8%. This specimen belongs to a study of blood T cell repertoires in COVID-19. With 6 bases removed from V and 3 bases from J, the gap between germline ends came to 11 bases. The CDR3 loop spans 13 amino acids.

The sequencing sample was made of peripheral blood. V usage is TRBV12-3 or TRBV12-4 and J usage is TRBJ1-1, with unresolved D. The origin of this receptor is a man aged 35 to 55 who had recovered from COVID-19. The CDR3 loop is CASSAREDTEAFF. CDR3 coding DNA: TGTGCCAGCAGCGCCCGGGAGGACACTGAAGCTTTCTTT.